This T cell receptor (beta chain) originates from a study of post-analysis software for immune sequencing data. The study's findings and limits: A handful of TRBV segments appeared more often in patients than in controls, and TRBV5-6, TRBV5-1 and TRBV20-1 were among these.

Unique molecular identifiers featured in each of the TCR beta cDNA libraries. TCRdb reprocessed the PCR reads via MiXCR and lists one record per CDR3 protein. The table lists approximately 630,000 distinct CDR3 sequences, 55% to 60% of them singletons. A note on this clonotype: Its antigen is as yet unknown.

The CDR3 runs 14 residues. J gave up 10 bases and V 6 bases, and 17 bases lay outside the gene matches. Germline V lookup: CDR1 SQVTM, CDR2 ANQGSEA. Sequenced input: blood. The chain couples TRBV29-1 to TRBJ2-7, with 8 bases identical to TRBD2. The TCR comes from a girl aged 2 to 9 with multiple sclerosis. DNA for the CDR3: TGCAGCGTCGCCGGGGGGGCTGGGCAAGAGATCCAGTACTTC. It is translated as CSVAGGAGQEIQYF.